Reported below is one T cell receptor beta chain. Its specificity is unknown. The data originate from a study of T cell responses to AZD1222 COVID-19 vaccine. Profiled with immunoSEQ multiplex PCR; TCRdb holds only in-frame clones, not every one. The top ten hold roughly 7.5% of the sample, which has some 92,000 clones, approximately 91% seen once. Study-wide results and limits: There were repertoire samples only from the period after the peak T cell response.

The germline V gene has CDR1 LGHDT and CDR2 YNNKEL (reference sequence). Trimming cost V 2 bases and J 3 bases, with 13 bases left between them. The CDR3 is 16 residues long. This TCR was sampled from an adult in good health. The chain links TRBV3-1 (or the pseudogene TRBV3-2) to TRBJ1-4; D is ambiguous. Sequencing was performed on peripheral blood, taken on day 0 of AZD1222 vaccination. The CDR3 reads CASSQLGPPANEKLFF. Written as DNA, the CDR3 is TGTGCCAGCAGCCAACTTGGACCGCCGGCTAATGAAAAACTGTTTTTT.